This entry is about one T cell receptor beta chain. This record comes from a study of cytomegalovirus exposure and HLA in healthy donors. At the level of the study: Among roughly 180 million T cells, an earlier analysis found 117 million unique TCR beta sequences.

Researchers ran the PCR with 60 Vbeta and 13 Jbeta primers. Assay used: immunoSEQ multiplex PCR; TCRdb lists only in-frame clones, some missing. Among around 140,000 clones listed, just under 80% were seen once. This clonotype originated in a male donor in good health and CMV-seronegative. Specimen: PBMCs.

As DNA, the CDR3 is TGTGCCAGCAGCCATCGACAGGGGAGCACAGATACGCAGTATTTT. Protein sequence: CASSHRQGSTDTQYF. The chain employs TRBV14 and TRBJ2-3; 8 bases line up with TRBD1. Germline trimming cut 3 bases from V and 0 bases from J; bases unmatched to any gene: 2. Germline V CDR1 and CDR2: SGHDN, FVKESK. The CDR3 has 15 amino acids.